These 25 T cell receptor beta chains were all obtained from the same sample, sequenced in a study of pediatric ulcerative colitis. Generated by immunoSEQ multiplex PCR, the TCRdb table keeps only in-frame clones and is missing some. The data contain 55,000 to 80,000 clones, about 80% of them singletons. Sequencing was done on a sample of blood. The receptors stem from a boy between 10 and 17 years old with moderate ulcerative colitis.

The V and J genes are TRBV5-4 and TRBJ1-2; no clear D. V lost 1 base to trimming and J lost 12 bases, with 10 bases between them. Germline CDR1 SGHNT, CDR2 YYREEE (reference sequence). CDR3 length: 11 residues. CDR3 region: CASSLNLFHTF. DNA for the CDR3: TGTGCCAGCAGCTTGAATTTATTCCACACCTTC.

The chain combines TRBV19 with TRBJ2-1, with TRBD2 matching 7 bases. The CDR3 loop spans 13 amino acids. The germline gives CDR1 LNHDA, CDR2 SQIVND (reference sequence). With V trimmed by 5 bases and J by 15 bases, 13 bases remained unmatched. CDR3 DNA: TGTGCCAGTAGTGCAGGACCTACGGGGGGTGGGTTCTTC. As protein: CASSAGPTGGGFF.

The chain couples TRBV5-6 to TRBJ2-3; 10 bases line up with TRBD2. Germline V CDR1 and CDR2: SGHDT, YYEEEE. This CDR3 has 16 amino acids. V shed 2 bases, J shed 5 bases, and the junction held 8 bases outside the gene matches. The CDR3 bases are TGTGCCAGCAGCTTAGCGGGAGGGCCCTTGGGAGATACGCAGTATTTT. Translating gives CASSLAGGPLGDTQYF.

The chain carries TRBV5-1 and TRBJ2-2; D gene unclear. Trimming shortened V by 0 bases and J by 2 bases, and 2 bases separated the two germline ends. The CDR3 extends over 13 amino acids. The germline CDR1 and CDR2 sequences are SGHRS and YFSETQ. The CDR3 region is CASSLVNTGELFF. The CDR3 DNA sequence: TGCGCCAGCAGCTTGGTAAACACCGGGGAGCTGTTTTTT.

The chain has TRBV6-4 and TRBJ2-3; D remains ambiguous. The CDR3 runs to 13 residues. Trimming left V 3 bases short and J 5 bases short, with 9 bases between. Germline V lookup: CDR1 MRHNA, CDR2 SNTAGT. The CDR3 DNA sequence: TGTGCCAGCAGTGAGGGCCCTCAAGATACGCAGTATTTT. The encoded protein is CASSEGPQDTQYF.

This clone appeared a single time. CDR3 nucleotide sequence: TGTGCCAGCAGCCAAGCGGGGGGTTCGGACACCATATATTTT. Amino acids: CASSQAGGSDTIYF. The V gene is TRBV4-2, the J gene TRBJ1-3, with TRBD1 as a possible D gene (5 bases). The germline V gene has CDR1 LGHNA and CDR2 YNFKEQ. This CDR3 is 14 amino acids long. V lost 1 base, J lost 8 bases, and 12 bases lay in between.

This clone was counted only a few times. The J gene is TRBJ1-6, the V gene TRBV2; D may be TRBD1 (5 bases). The CDR3 length is 14 residues. Germline lookup yields CDR1 SNHLY and CDR2 FYNNEI. V gave up 1 base and J gave up 7 bases, with 8 bases separating them. CDR3 sequence: CASSEGPGNSPLHF. Written as DNA, the CDR3 is TGTGCCAGCAGTGAAGGTCCAGGGAATTCACCCCTCCACTTT.

V gene TRBV28 combines with J gene TRBJ2-1; the D gene is possibly TRBD1 (6 bases). V lost 3 bases and J 0 bases, leaving 15 bases between the germline ends. Germline V gene lookup returns CDR1 MDHEN and CDR2 SYDVKM. This CDR3 region has 17 residues. The CDR3 sequence is CASSFFVTGNSYNEQFF. As DNA, the CDR3 is TGTGCCAGCAGTTTCTTCGTGACAGGTAACTCCTACAATGAGCAGTTCTTC.

Written as DNA, the CDR3 is TGTGCCAGCAGTGAGCTCGGACTAGCGGACCTTTTTTATGAGCAGTACTTC. Residues: CASSELGLADLFYEQYF. The chain carries TRBV2 and TRBJ2-7; 10 bases map to TRBD2. This CDR3 is 17 amino acids long. Unmatched junction bases numbered 15, after V lost 3 bases and J lost 7 bases. Germline-derived CDR1 and CDR2 are SNHLY and FYNNEI.

The chain carries TRBV25-1 and TRBJ1-2; the match to TRBD1 covers 9 bases. With V trimmed by 6 bases and J by 4 bases, 3 bases remained unmatched. CDR3 length equals 13 residues. From germline, CDR1 is MGHDK and CDR2 SYGVNS. The CDR3 loop reads CASRLTGGYGYTF. The CDR3 coding sequence is TGTGCCAGCAGGCTGACAGGGGGCTATGGCTACACCTTC.

The chain is built from TRBV7-2 and TRBJ2-7, with D unclear. Germline lookup yields CDR1 SGHTA and CDR2 FQGNSA. This CDR3 is built from 11 residues. V was trimmed by 3 bases and J by 3 bases, leaving 3 bases between them. The CDR3 protein is CASSLIYEQYF. The CDR3 region has the DNA TGTGCCAGCAGCTTGATCTACGAGCAGTACTTC.

The gene calls are TRBV5-5 and TRBJ2-7; D gene ambiguous. With 3 bases removed from V and 3 bases from J, the gap between germline ends came to 19 bases. The germline V gene encodes CDR1 SGHKS and CDR2 YYEKEE (reference sequence). The CDR3 is 16 residues long. The CDR3 nucleotides are TGTGCCAGCAGCTCTGTACCCCAGTTTGAAGTCTACGAGCAGTACTTC. Its translation is CASSSVPQFEVYEQYF.

V gene TRBV27 combines with J gene TRBJ2-7, with D perhaps assigned TRBD1 or TRBD2 (7 bases each). This CDR3 is 16 amino acids long. Looked up from germline, CDR1 is MNHEY and CDR2 is SMNVEV (reference sequence). The ends were cut back, 5 bases at V and 5 bases at J, with 22 bases in the middle. In DNA, the CDR3 is TGTGCCAGCAGTCCCATGGGGGGGACAGTGTTGAACGAGCAGTACTTC. Translating gives CASSPMGGTVLNEQYF.

This clone has only a few counts. The V call is TRBV30, the J call TRBJ1-1, with 8 bases lining up with TRBD1. Germline CDR1 GTSNPN, CDR2 SVGIG (reference sequence). Trimming removed 1 base from V and 0 bases from J; junction bases left unmatched: 4. The CDR3 totals 15 residues. As DNA, the CDR3 is TGTGCCTGGAGTGACAGGGGGGGCATGAACACTGAAGCTTTCTTT. Translating it yields CAWSDRGGMNTEAFF.

The gene calls are TRBV4-1 and TRBJ1-4; TRBD1 is a possible D gene (5 bases). The CDR3 contains 16 residues. Trimming left V 2 bases short and J 6 bases short, with 16 bases between. From germline, CDR1 is MGHRA and CDR2 YSYEKL. Here the CDR3 reads CASSQSMGGVDEKLFF. Here the CDR3 DNA reads TGCGCCAGCAGCCAATCGATGGGAGGGGTAGATGAAAAACTGTTTTTT.

The chain links TRBV7-3 to TRBJ2-2; 8 bases map to TRBD1. J lost 8 bases, V lost 5 bases, and 7 bases had no gene match. Germline CDR1 reads SGHTA; CDR2 reads FQGTGA. The CDR3 runs to 14 residues. The CDR3 DNA sequence: TGTGCCAGCAGCCCCGACAGGGGATGGGGGGAGCTGTTTTTT. It yields the protein CASSPDRGWGELFF.

The chain has TRBV5-7 and TRBJ1-1; D might be TRBD1 (5 bases). TRBV5-7 falls under the ORF class, with uncertain function. The CDR3 covers 14 residues. V was trimmed by 2 bases and J by 8 bases, leaving 16 bases between them. The CDR3: CASSFTGTHKEAFF. The CDR3 coding sequence is TGTGCCAGCAGCTTCACCGGGACTCATAAGGAAGCTTTCTTT.

The gene calls are TRBV7-3 and TRBJ2-7; 8 bases are a match to TRBD1. Germline V gives CDR1 SGHTA, CDR2 FQGTGA. V gave up 5 bases and J gave up 4 bases; unmatched junction bases: 7. The CDR3 runs to 14 residues. The CDR3 is CASSPDRGGYEQYF. CDR3 nucleotide sequence: TGTGCCAGCAGCCCCGACAGGGGCGGGTACGAGCAGTACTTC.

The table lists this clone with a count of one. The rearrangement uses TRBV5-4 and TRBJ2-7; 9 bases are shared with TRBD1. With V trimmed by 2 bases and J by 4 bases, 7 bases remained unmatched. Per germline, CDR1 SGHNT and CDR2 YYREEE (reference sequence). The CDR3 runs 15 residues. DNA for the CDR3: TGTGCCAGCAGCTTAGAGGGGGACAGGGCGTACGAGCAGTACTTC. It specifies CASSLEGDRAYEQYF.

This clone was detected only once. The chain links TRBV5-6 to TRBJ2-2; 8 nucleotides line up with TRBD1. Germline V lookup: CDR1 SGHDT, CDR2 YYEEEE. J gave up 7 bases and V 4 bases, and 9 bases lay outside the gene matches. The CDR3 is 15 amino acids. CDR3 in amino acids: CASSPIHDRGGELFF. The CDR3, as DNA: TGTGCCAGCAGCCCCATCCACGACAGGGGCGGGGAGCTGTTTTTT.

The table lists this clone with a few counts. The CDR3 region has the DNA TGTGCCAGCAGCGAGGGGACTAGCGGGGGGTTCTACAATGAGCAGTTCTTC. It translates to CASSEGTSGGFYNEQFF. This chain joins TRBV9 and TRBJ2-1; 15 bases are a match to TRBD2. CDR1 is SGDLS, CDR2 YYNGEE, per germline. J was trimmed by 3 bases and V by 3 bases; bases with no gene match: 4. The CDR3 is made up of 17 amino acids.

In this sample, this clone turned up once. The chain couples TRBV10-3 to TRBJ2-1, with 13 bases fitting TRBD2. The CDR3 has 15 residues. The V and J ends lost 6 bases and 2 bases, in that order; junction bases with no gene match: 1. Germline-derived CDR1 and CDR2 are ENHRY and SYGVKD. CDR3 DNA: TGTGCCATCAGGGGGACTAGCGGGGCCTACAATGAGCAGTTCTTC. It specifies CAIRGTSGAYNEQFF.

The chain recombines TRBV4-3 with TRBJ1-2; the match to TRBD1 covers 9 bases. V dropped 4 bases and J dropped 2; count of bases not matched to a gene: 2. The CDR3 runs 14 residues. Germline V gene sequence: CDR1 LGHNA, CDR2 YSLEER. CDR3 region: CASSPGQGNYGYTF. The CDR3 DNA follows: TGCGCCAGCAGCCCCGGACAGGGGAACTATGGCTACACCTTC.

This chain uses TRBV10-1 with TRBJ2-7; 9 nucleotides line up with TRBD1. The CDR3 loop spans 15 amino acids. V shed 6 bases, J shed 5 bases, and the junction held 11 bases outside the gene matches. CDR1 is WNHNN and CDR2 is SYGVQD in the germline V gene (reference sequence). The CDR3 reads CASSEAGTGYHEQYF. The CDR3, as DNA: TGCGCCAGCAGCGAAGCCGGGACAGGGTACCACGAGCAGTACTTC.

V and J are TRBV4-1 and TRBJ2-1, with a possible D match to TRBD1 (7 bases). The V gene's germline CDR1 is MGHRA and CDR2 YSYEKL. The CDR3 sequence is 16 residues long. Trimming removed 7 bases at V and 3 bases at J, with 19 bases between. In DNA form, the CDR3 reads TGCGCCAGCAACGGACGGGGGACAGCCGGCTACAATGAGCAGTTCTTC. It encodes CASNGRGTAGYNEQFF.